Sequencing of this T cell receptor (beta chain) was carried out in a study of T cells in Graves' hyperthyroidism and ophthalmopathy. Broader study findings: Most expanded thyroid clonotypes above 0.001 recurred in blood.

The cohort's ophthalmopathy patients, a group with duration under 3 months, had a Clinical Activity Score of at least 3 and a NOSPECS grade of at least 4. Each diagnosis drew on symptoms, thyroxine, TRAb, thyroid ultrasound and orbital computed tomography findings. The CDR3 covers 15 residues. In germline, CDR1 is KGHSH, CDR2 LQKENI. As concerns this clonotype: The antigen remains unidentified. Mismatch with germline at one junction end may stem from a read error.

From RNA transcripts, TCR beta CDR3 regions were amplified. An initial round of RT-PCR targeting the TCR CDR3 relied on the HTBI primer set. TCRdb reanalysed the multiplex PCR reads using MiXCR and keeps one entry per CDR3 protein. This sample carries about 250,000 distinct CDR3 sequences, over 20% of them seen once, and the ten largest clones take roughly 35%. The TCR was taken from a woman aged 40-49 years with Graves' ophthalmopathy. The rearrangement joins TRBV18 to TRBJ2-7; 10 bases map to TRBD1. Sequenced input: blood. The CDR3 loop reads CVSSPGQGYSYEQYF. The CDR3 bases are TGTGTCAGCTCACCGGGACAGGGGTATTCCTACGAGCAGTACTTC.